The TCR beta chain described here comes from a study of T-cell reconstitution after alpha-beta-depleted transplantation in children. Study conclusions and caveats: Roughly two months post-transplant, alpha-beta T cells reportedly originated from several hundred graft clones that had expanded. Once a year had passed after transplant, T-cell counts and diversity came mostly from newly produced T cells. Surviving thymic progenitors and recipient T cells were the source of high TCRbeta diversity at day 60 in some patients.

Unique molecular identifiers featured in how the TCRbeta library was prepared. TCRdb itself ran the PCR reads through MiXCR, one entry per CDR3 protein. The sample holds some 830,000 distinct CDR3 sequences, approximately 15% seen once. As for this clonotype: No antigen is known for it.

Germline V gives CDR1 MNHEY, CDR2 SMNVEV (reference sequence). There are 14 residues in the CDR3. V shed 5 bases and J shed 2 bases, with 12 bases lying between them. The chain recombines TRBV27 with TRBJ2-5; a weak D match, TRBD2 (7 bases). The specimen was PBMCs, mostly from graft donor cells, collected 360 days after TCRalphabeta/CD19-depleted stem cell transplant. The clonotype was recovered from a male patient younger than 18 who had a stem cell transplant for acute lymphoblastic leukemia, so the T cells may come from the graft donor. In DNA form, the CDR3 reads TGTGCCAGCAGTGCGAGGGGGGGGCAAGAGACCCAGTACTTC. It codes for CASSARGGQETQYF.